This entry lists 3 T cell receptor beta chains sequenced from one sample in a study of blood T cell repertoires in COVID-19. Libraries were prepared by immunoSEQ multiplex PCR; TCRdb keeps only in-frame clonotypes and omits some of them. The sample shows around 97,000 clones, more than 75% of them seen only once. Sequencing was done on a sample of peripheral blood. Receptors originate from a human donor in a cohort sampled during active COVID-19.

The CDR3 reads CASSPDRAEKLFF. The DNA for the CDR3 is TGTGCCAGCTCGCCGGACAGGGCGGAAAAACTGTTTTTT. This rearrangement joins TRBV18 to TRBJ1-4; 8 nucleotides line up with TRBD1. CDR3 length: 13 residues. The germline V gene has CDR1 KGHSH and CDR2 LQKENI. The junction had 5 bases not matched to a gene; V was cut back by 6 bases and J by 8 bases.

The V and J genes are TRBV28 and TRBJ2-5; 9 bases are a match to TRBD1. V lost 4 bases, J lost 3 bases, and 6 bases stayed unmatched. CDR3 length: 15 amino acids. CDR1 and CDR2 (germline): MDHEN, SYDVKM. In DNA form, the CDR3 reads TGTGCCAGCAGTTCCGGACAGGGGTGGGAAGAGACCCAGTACTTC. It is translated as CASSSGQGWEETQYF. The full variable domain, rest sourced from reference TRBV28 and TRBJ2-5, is DVKVTQSSRYLVKRTGEKVFLECVQDMDHENMFWYRQDPGLGLRLIYFSYDVKMKEKGDIPEGYSVSREKKERFSLILESASTNQTSMYLCASSSGQGWEETQYFGPGTRLLVL.

Here the CDR3 reads CASVRAGVRLGEQFF. CDR3 DNA: TGTGCCAGCGTGAGGGCGGGAGTGAGGTTGGGTGAGCAGTTCTTC. The chain is built from TRBV2 and TRBJ2-1, with TRBD2 matching over 7 bases. V gave up 8 bases and J gave up 9 bases; unmatched junction bases: 16. The CDR3 totals 15 residues. Germline V lookup: CDR1 SNHLY, CDR2 FYNNEI.